A single sample gave rise to the 17 T cell receptor beta chains below, sequenced in a study of neurological immune-mediated disorders. TCRdb used MiXCR to reprocess the 5' RACE reads, holding one entry per CDR3 protein. This sample has roughly 100,000 distinct CDR3 sequences, with 10% to 13% found just once. The time point: longitudinal time-point 3. The sequenced material came from PBMCs. Source of these receptors: a female donor with HTLV-1-associated myelopathy (HAM/TSP).

This chain links TRBV7-9 with TRBJ2-3, with 10 bases identical to TRBD1. The CDR3 spans 16 residues. Looked up from germline, CDR1 is SEHNR and CDR2 is FQNEAQ (reference sequence). With 4 bases clipped from V and 8 bases from J, the junction kept 12 bases outside the gene matches. The CDR3 reads CASSSFKGQGFGTQYF. CDR3 DNA: TGTGCCAGCAGCTCTTTTAAGGGACAGGGGTTTGGTACGCAGTATTTT. Based on the CDR3 plus reference TRBV7-9 and TRBJ2-3, the full variable domain is DTGVSQNPRHKITKRGQNVTFRCDPISEHNRLYWYRQTLGQGPEFLTYFQNEAQLEKSRLLSDRFSAERPKGSFSTLEIQRTEQGDSAMYLCASSSFKGQGFGTQYFGPGTRLTVL.

The sample holds many counts of this clonotype. The rearrangement uses TRBV6-1 and TRBJ2-7; unclear D gene. Germline V gene data show CDR1 as MNHNS and CDR2 as SASEGT. The CDR3 length is 11 residues. The germline V and J ends were trimmed by 7 bases and 4 bases, with 8 bases remaining between them. The CDR3 loop reads CASTTKYEQYF. CDR3 sequence (DNA): TGTGCCAGCACGACGAAATACGAGCAGTACTTC.

The table lists this clonotype with many counts. The rearrangement uses TRBV5-6 and TRBJ2-7, with D perhaps assigned TRBD1 or TRBD2 (5 bases each). Trimming removed 0 bases at V and 3 bases at J, with 16 bases between. CDR1 and CDR2 from the germline V gene are SGHDT and YYEEEE. The CDR3 length is 16 residues. Here the CDR3 reads CASSLGLGALVYEQYF. The CDR3 DNA follows: TGTGCCAGCAGCTTGGGGCTCGGGGCCCTAGTCTACGAGCAGTACTTC.

V gene TRBV5-1 combines with J gene TRBJ1-6; 9 bases are a match to TRBD1. The CDR3 covers 14 residues. CDR1 is SGHRS, CDR2 YFSETQ, per germline. V shed 5 bases and J 10 bases; nucleotides not matched to a gene: 7. CDR3 coding DNA: TGCGCCAGCAGTTCCGGGACAGGGAAATCACCCCTCCACTTT. It codes for CASSSGTGKSPLHF.

This clonotype was observed a few times. The chain has TRBV7-6 and TRBJ1-1; weak D call: TRBD1 (5 bases). The V and J ends lost 5 bases and 0 bases respectively, with 7 bases between them. In germline, CDR1 is SGHVS, CDR2 FNYEAQ. This CDR3 comprises 13 residues. The CDR3 DNA sequence: TGTGCCAGCAGCCCACAGGTGAACACTGAAGCTTTCTTT. Translated: CASSPQVNTEAFF.

The sample holds many counts of this clonotype. The rearrangement uses TRBV20-1 and TRBJ2-7; D remains unclear. Trimming took off 2 bases at V and 3 bases at J, with 14 bases between the two ends. The CDR3 runs 14 residues. Germline V lookup: CDR1 DFQATT, CDR2 SNEGSKA (reference sequence). In nucleotides, the CDR3 is TGCAGTGCTAGAAGGCGCGGAGATATCTACGAGCAGTACTTC. This codes for CSARRRGDIYEQYF.

On this clonotype itself: This may be a read error: a much more frequent sequence differs by one nucleotide. The chain uses TRBV20-1 and TRBJ1-5; D is perhaps TRBD1 (5 bases). Germline CDR1 DFQATT, CDR2 SNEGSKA (reference sequence). This CDR3 region has 13 residues. In DNA, the CDR3 is TGCAGTGCTGAACCGGGGCCCAATCAGTCCCAGCATTTT. This encodes CSAEPGPNQSQHF.

This clonotype was counted many times. V is TRBV5-8 and J is TRBJ2-1; 9 positions match TRBD1. The CDR3 runs 15 residues. V was pared by 4 bases and J by 8 bases, with 10 bases of the junction left unmatched. The germline V gene has CDR1 SGHTS and CDR2 YDEGEE. In DNA form, the CDR3 reads TGTGCCAGCAGCCGTCCCGGGACAGGGATCGATGAGCAGTTCTTC. It encodes CASSRPGTGIDEQFF.

This clonotype was detected ten times or more. CDR3 in DNA: TGCAGTGCTCCAAAATCCCTAAGCACAGATACGCAGTATTTT. Translated: CSAPKSLSTDTQYF. The chain links TRBV20-1 to TRBJ2-3; D gene uncertain. CDR3 length: 14 residues. V was shortened by 5 bases and J by 0 bases, with 12 bases between the two germline ends. Germline lookup yields CDR1 DFQATT and CDR2 SNEGSKA (reference sequence).

This clonotype came up many times. The rearrangement links TRBV7-2 to TRBJ2-1; the match to TRBD2 covers 7 bases. V shed 1 base, J shed 8 bases, and the junction held 2 bases outside the gene matches. Looked up from germline, CDR1 is SGHTA and CDR2 is FQGNSA. The CDR3 extends over 13 amino acids. CDR3 DNA: TGTGCCAGCAGCTTAGACGGGGGGTATGAGCAGTTCTTC. It yields the protein CASSLDGGYEQFF. The full variable domain, completed using reference TRBV7-2 and TRBJ2-1, is GAGVSQSPSNKVTEKGKDVELRCDPISGHTALYWYRQSLGQGLEFLIYFQGNSAPDKSGLPSDRFSAERTGGSVSTLTIQRTQQEDSAVYLCASSLDGGYEQFFGPGTRLTVL.

A word on this clonotype: A much larger clone is a single base away; this may be a read error. The J gene is TRBJ1-5, the V gene TRBV15, with 8 bases aligning to TRBD1. Looked up from germline, CDR1 is LNHNV and CDR2 is YYDKDF (reference sequence). The CDR3 runs to 16 residues. The CDR3 spells CATSRVLTGGGQTQHF. In DNA, the CDR3 is TGTGCCACCAGCAGAGTACTCACAGGGGGAGGTCAGACCCAGCATTTT.

Details on this clonotype: A read error may explain this, as a much larger clone is one base away. The chain employs TRBV11-2 and TRBJ2-1; no definite D call. The CDR3 runs 15 residues. Germline CDR1 is SGHAT and CDR2 is FQNNGV. The CDR3, as DNA: TGTGCCATCAGCCGGTCCGGAGACATCTACAATGAGCAGTTCTTC. Protein product: CAISRSGDIYNEQFF. The full variable domain, its missing parts supplied by reference TRBV11-2 and TRBJ2-1, is EAGVAQSPRYKIIEKRQSVAFWCNPISGHATLYWYQQILGQGPKLLIQFQNNGVVDDSQLPKDRFSAERLKGVDSTLKIQPAKLEDSAVYLCAISRSGDIYNEQFFGPGTRLTVL.

This clonotype was seen a few times. At one end the junction does not follow the germline gene, possibly because of a read error. This chain connects TRBV15 to TRBJ2-3, with 9 bases lining up with TRBD2. The CDR3 totals 18 residues. Germline values: CDR1 LNHNV, CDR2 YYDKDF (reference sequence). The CDR3 sequence is CATSRDLAAGGFSDTQYF. CDR3 nucleotides: TGTGCTACCAGCAGAGATTTGGCAGCGGGGGGCTTCTCAGATACGCAGTATTTT.

This clonotype was detected many times. The gene calls are TRBV5-1 and TRBJ2-1, with 8 nucleotides matching TRBD2. The junction had 8 bases not matched to a gene; V was cut back by 0 bases and J by 6 bases. Germline V gene lookup returns CDR1 SGHRS and CDR2 YFSETQ. This CDR3 contains 16 residues. In DNA, the CDR3 is TGCGCCAGCAGCTTGGCACTAGCGGACTACAGCAATGAGCAGTTCTTC. Amino acid sequence: CASSLALADYSNEQFF. The full variable domain, its missing parts supplied by reference TRBV5-1 and TRBJ2-1, is KAGVTQTPRYLIKTRGQQVTLSCSPISGHRSVSWYQQTPGQGLQFLFEYFSETQRNKGNFPGRFSGRQFSNSRSEMNVSTLELGDSALYLCASSLALADYSNEQFFGPGTRLTVL.

This clonotype occurred many times. The V call is TRBV12-3 or TRBV12-4, the J call TRBJ1-2; D possibly corresponds to TRBD1 (5 bases). This CDR3 region has 13 residues. The V end lost 6 bases, the J end lost 3 bases, and 11 bases lay between the germline ends. CDR3 DNA: TGTGCCAGCAGCTACGGGACGGACTATGGCTACACCTTC. Its translation: CASSYGTDYGYTF.

This clonotype occurred many times. The V call is TRBV5-1, the J call TRBJ2-7, with D possibly TRBD2 on 5 matching bases. The CDR3 is 15 residues long. Trimming removed 4 bases from V and 6 bases from J, with 20 bases in between. Germline CDR1 is SGHRS and CDR2 is YFSETQ. CDR3 nucleotides: TGCGCCAGCAGCCCCCGGATCCAGTGGGGAGCCGAGCAGTACTTC. Its translation: CASSPRIQWGAEQYF.

This clonotype was seen at least ten times. The CDR3 coding sequence is TGTGCCAGCAGTTTATTATCGTTCGCGCAGGGCGGTTCACCCCTCCACTTT. Amino acids: CASSLLSFAQGGSPLHF. V is TRBV27 and J is TRBJ1-6, with a tentative D call TRBD1 (5 bases). V was shortened by 1 base and J by 9 bases, with 19 bases between the two germline ends. The V gene's germline CDR1 is MNHEY and CDR2 SMNVEV (reference sequence). The CDR3 runs 17 residues.